This TCR beta chain was captured in a study of cytomegalovirus exposure and HLA in healthy donors. Study-level findings and limits: Earlier findings revealed that most TCR beta V segments proved productive either about 90% or about 30% of the time.

Note on this clone: Its antigen is as yet unknown.

V shed 0 bases and J shed 5 bases, with 13 bases lying between them. This CDR3 has 16 residues. CDR1 MNHNS and CDR2 SASEGT come from the germline V gene. With 60 Vbeta and 13 Jbeta primers, the PCR was carried out. Generated by immunoSEQ multiplex PCR, the TCRdb table keeps only in-frame clones and is missing some. In the table there are some 140,000 clones, roughly 80% of which are singletons. This chain joins TRBV6-1 and TRBJ1-4, with D unresolved. The sequence was collected from a man aged 35-49 years in good health and CMV-seronegative. Sequenced sample: PBMCs. The chain's CDR3 is CASSEARGMGNEKLFF. CDR3 in DNA: TGTGCCAGCAGTGAAGCGCGGGGTATGGGGAATGAAAAACTGTTTTTT.